The clone carrying this T cell receptor beta chain has a count of ten or more. Antigen: not known. V dropped 0 bases and J dropped 3 bases, with 8 bases sitting between them. This CDR3 has 14 amino acids. Germline CDR1 and CDR2: SGHRS and YFSETQ. TCRdb re-called the 5' RACE reads through MiXCR, storing one row per CDR3 protein. The sample has 450,000 or so distinct CDR3 sequences; approximately 15% are singletons. The data are from a study of identical twins. Study-level findings and limits: Within cord blood, abundant beta clonotypes carried fewer insertions, but memory repertoires showed no such trend.

Every sampled donor was Caucasian and healthy. In addition, the sample was reused for a study of yellow fever vaccine responses in identical twins. As reported in that work: Twins' vaccine T cell response reportedly seemed partly convergent, partly personalized.

The chain combines TRBV5-1 with TRBJ2-3; D gene unclear. The sample was CD4+ T cells sorted from blood. This clonotype was sampled from a woman between 18 and 29 years old in good health. The CDR3 protein is CASSLALGTDTQYF. Here the CDR3 DNA reads TGCGCCAGCAGCTTGGCCCTGGGGACAGATACGCAGTATTTT. Using reference TRBV5-1 and TRBJ2-3 for the parts outside the CDR3, the full variable domain is KAGVTQTPRYLIKTRGQQVTLSCSPISGHRSVSWYQQTPGQGLQFLFEYFSETQRNKGNFPGRFSGRQFSNSRSEMNVSTLELGDSALYLCASSLALGTDTQYFGPGTRLTVL.